One sample yielded the 10 T cell receptor beta chains listed below, sequenced in a study of shared clonotypes between healthy human individuals. Clones were read by immunoSEQ multiplex PCR, and TCRdb kept only the in-frame ones, dropping some. The data show more than 2,000,000 clones, more than 90% seen once. Sequencing used naive CD4+ T cells sorted from blood. Subset specified: CD45RA+ positively selected. The receptors come from a man younger than 30 in good health.

About this clone: The CDR3 does not end in the conserved phenylalanine or tryptophan, so this is likely a read error. The J gene is TRBJ1-1, the V gene TRBV6-6, with a weak D call TRBD1 (5 bases). The germline V gene has CDR1 MNHNY and CDR2 SVGAGI (reference sequence). The CDR3 consists of 12 residues. V lost 5 bases to trimming and J lost 6 bases, with 10 bases between them. CDR3 region: CASSQGGAEAFS. The CDR3 DNA follows: TGTGCCAGCAGTCAGGGTGGCGCTGAAGCTTTCTCT.

The chain carries TRBV30 and TRBJ1-2; 7 nucleotides align to TRBD1. Germline assignment: CDR1 GTSNPN and CDR2 SVGIG (reference sequence). This CDR3 has 15 residues. The junction had 7 bases not matched to a gene; V was cut back by 3 bases and J by 0 bases. This CDR3 reads CAWSGDRESNYGYTF. In nucleotides, the CDR3 is TGTGCCTGGAGCGGGGACAGAGAATCTAACTATGGCTACACCTTC.

This clone was seen once. This chain connects TRBV7-9 to TRBJ2-5; TRBD2 aligns across 7 bases. V was clipped by 6 bases and J by 2 bases; unmatched bases: 15. CDR1 is SEHNR, CDR2 FQNEAQ, per germline (reference sequence). CDR3 length: 17 amino acids. The CDR3 sequence: CASRGGTLAEAQETQYF. Here the CDR3 DNA reads TGTGCCAGCAGGGGGGGGACTCTAGCGGAGGCTCAAGAGACCCAGTACTTC. Full variable domain (rest looked up from reference TRBV7-9 and TRBJ2-5): DTGVSQNPRHKITKRGQNVTFRCDPISEHNRLYWYRQTLGQGPEFLTYFQNEAQLEKSRLLSDRFSAERPKGSFSTLEIQRTEQGDSAMYLCASRGGTLAEAQETQYFGPGTRLLVL.

The rearrangement links TRBV5-1 to TRBJ2-1; D unclear. V lost 6 bases, J lost 8 bases, and 15 bases lay in between. Per germline, CDR1 SGHRS and CDR2 YFSETQ. This CDR3 has 13 residues. CDR3 sequence (DNA): TGCGCCAGCAAACTTCCGAATGTCGATGAGCAGTTCTTC. It translates to CASKLPNVDEQFF.

This chain links TRBV4-1 with TRBJ1-3; D is ambiguous. V lost 4 bases and J 6 bases, leaving 13 bases between the germline ends. CDR3 length: 14 residues. Germline lookup yields CDR1 MGHRA and CDR2 YSYEKL. CDR3: CASSRTAFENTIYF. The CDR3 region has the DNA TGCGCCAGCAGCCGAACAGCGTTTGAAAACACCATATATTTT.

This clone was seen once. V gene TRBV5-1 combines with J gene TRBJ2-3; D possibly corresponds to TRBD2 (7 bases). CDR1 is SGHRS, CDR2 YFSETQ, per germline. This CDR3 is built from 16 residues. Deletions cut 0 bases from V and 9 bases from J, with 20 bases between. The CDR3 loop reads CASSLARGGGTGTQYF. CDR3 nucleotide sequence: TGCGCCAGCAGCTTGGCCCGGGGCGGGGGCACGGGGACGCAGTATTTT.

A single count supports this clone. This chain uses TRBV6-6 with TRBJ1-1; perhaps TRBD1 as D (5 bases). The CDR3 totals 13 residues. Trimming pared 7 bases from V and 2 bases from J, leaving 11 bases between. The germline CDR1 and CDR2 sequences are MNHNY and SVGAGI (reference sequence). CDR3 sequence reads: CASKEQANTEAFF. The CDR3 DNA is TGTGCCAGCAAGGAACAGGCTAACACTGAAGCTTTCTTT.

The chain links TRBV5-1 to TRBJ1-1, with TRBD1 identical over 7 bases. The CDR3 runs to 14 residues. Germline-derived CDR1 and CDR2 are SGHRS and YFSETQ. Germline trimming cut 2 bases from V and 6 bases from J; bases unmatched to any gene: 7. This CDR3 reads CASSLQSGTAEAFF. Here the CDR3 DNA reads TGCGCCAGCAGCTTACAAAGCGGGACAGCTGAAGCTTTCTTT. The complete variable domain, with remaining parts taken from reference TRBV5-1 and TRBJ1-1, reads KAGVTQTPRYLIKTRGQQVTLSCSPISGHRSVSWYQQTPGQGLQFLFEYFSETQRNKGNFPGRFSGRQFSNSRSEMNVSTLELGDSALYLCASSLQSGTAEAFFGQGTRLTVV.

The rearrangement links TRBV19 to TRBJ1-5; TRBD1 aligns across 7 bases. This CDR3 is built from 14 residues. In germline, CDR1 is LNHDA, CDR2 SQIVND (reference sequence). J lost 9 bases, V lost 10 bases, and 15 bases had no gene match. The CDR3 nucleotides read TGTGCCACCACCCGAGGAGACAGGGAAGCGCCCCAGCATTTT. Encoded protein: CATTRGDREAPQHF.

This chain links TRBV2 with TRBJ2-2, with unresolved D. The CDR3 consists of 13 residues. CDR1 SNHLY and CDR2 FYNNEI come from the germline V gene. V dropped 6 bases and J dropped 4 bases, with 9 bases sitting between them. The CDR3 reads CASSRVLTGELFF. The CDR3 region has the DNA TGTGCCAGCAGCCGGGTCCTCACCGGGGAGCTGTTTTTT.